The T cell receptor beta chain described here comes from a study of Ad26.COV2.S vaccination and SARS-CoV-2 variants. This clone was found a few times. Its matching antigen is unknown. Study-wide results and caveats: Quantification of TCR breadth and depth may have yielded underestimates of total T cell responses. The placebo group had lower spike-specific TCR breadth than the vaccine recipients did. There was reportedly substantial breadth in spike-specific CD8+ and CD4+ T cell responses after vaccination.

Sequenced by immunoSEQ multiplex PCR; TCRdb stores in-frame clones only, minus some. The table lists roughly 150,000 clones, more than 80% of them singletons. CDR1 and CDR2 (germline): SGHAT, FQNNGV. This CDR3 has 12 amino acids. V shed 6 bases and J shed 5 bases, with 10 bases lying between them. The TCR was taken from a human donor who had recovered from COVID-19. Material: peripheral blood, obtained after recovery from COVID-19. V and J are TRBV11-2 and TRBJ1-1; D remains unclear. For the CDR3, the DNA is TGTGCCAGCAGTCCAGCCGAGACTGAAGCTTTCTTT. It codes for CASSPAETEAFF. Variable domain in full (rest from reference TRBV11-2 and TRBJ1-1): EAGVAQSPRYKIIEKRQSVAFWCNPISGHATLYWYQQILGQGPKLLIQFQNNGVVDDSQLPKDRFSAERLKGVDSTLKIQPAKLEDSAVYLCASSPAETEAFFGQGTRLTVV.